This T cell receptor beta chain was captured in a study of T cells in localized non-small cell lung cancer. Here immunoSEQ multiplex PCR was the method, and the copy in TCRdb shows in-frame clones only, minus some. Found here are under 75,000 clones, roughly nine tenths of them singletons; the top ten hold just over 20%. This CDR3 region has 12 residues. Germline values: CDR1 MDHEN, CDR2 SYDVKM. V gave up 6 bases and J gave up 13 bases, with 15 bases separating them. In the case of this clone: Its cognate antigen is unknown.

Overall study results and limits: It was uninvolved adjacent lung that showed the highest T cell clonality, exceeding tumor. Sequencing covered just one tumor region, so heterogeneity cannot be ruled out.

The gene calls are TRBV28 and TRBJ1-4; D is perhaps TRBD1 (6 bases). The receptor's source is a male donor aged 60 or over with stage III squamous cell lung carcinoma. The sample consisted of peripheral blood, taken before any cancer treatment. The CDR3: CASRELRGRLFF. As DNA, the CDR3 is TGTGCCAGCAGGGAATTGAGGGGGAGACTGTTTTTT. Variable domain in full (rest from reference TRBV28 and TRBJ1-4): DVKVTQSSRYLVKRTGEKVFLECVQDMDHENMFWYRQDPGLGLRLIYFSYDVKMKEKGDIPEGYSVSREKKERFSLILESASTNQTSMYLCASRELRGRLFFGSGTQLSVL.